Below, 18 T cell receptor beta chains from the same sample are listed, as sequenced in a study of healthy donors' naive CD4 and CD8 T cells. Each TCR library used roughly 510 ng of total RNA and a linear amplification protocol. From the reads, TCRdb called clonotypes with MiXCR, one entry per CDR3 protein. The sample has about 180,000 distinct CDR3 sequences, about four fifths seen once. The specimen was naive CD4+ and CD8+ T cells sorted from blood, pooled from several donors. These receptors all come from a pool of human donors in good health; the sample pools cells from several healthy donors.

The V call is TRBV11-1, the J call TRBJ2-3, with 7 bases identical to TRBD2. CDR1 SGHAT and CDR2 FQDESV come from the germline V gene (reference sequence). Trimming at V came to 2 bases and at J to 0 bases, leaving 5 bases not matched to a gene. This CDR3 is built from 16 residues. Here the CDR3 reads CASSLNLAVSTDTQYF. As DNA, the CDR3 is TGTGCCAGCAGCTTAAACCTAGCGGTTAGCACAGATACGCAGTATTTT.

The chain uses TRBV27 and TRBJ1-2; 8 bases agree with TRBD1. The germline gives CDR1 MNHEY, CDR2 SMNVEV (reference sequence). The CDR3 has 15 residues. With V trimmed by 5 bases and J by 4 bases, 9 bases remained unmatched. CDR3 amino acids: CASSPPGGGGYGYTF. Written as DNA, the CDR3 is TGTGCCAGCAGTCCCCCAGGGGGCGGAGGCTATGGCTACACCTTC.

The DNA for the CDR3 is TGTGCCAGTAGTAGTACAGGAAGGAGCTATGGCTACACCTTC. Protein sequence: CASSSTGRSYGYTF. The J gene is TRBJ1-2, the V gene TRBV19; TRBD1 might be the D (5 bases). Germline V CDR1 and CDR2: LNHDA, SQIVND (reference sequence). V was clipped by 4 bases and J by 4 bases, with 13 bases between them. CDR3 length: 14 amino acids.

The J gene is TRBJ2-7, the V gene TRBV27; 8 bases agree with TRBD1. The V gene end was trimmed by 10 bases and the J gene end by 3 bases; junction bases not matched to a gene: 8. Germline lookup yields CDR1 MNHEY and CDR2 SMNVEV (reference sequence). The CDR3 is 13 amino acids. CDR3 DNA: TGTGCCACCAGGACAGGGTCCATCTACGAGCAGTACTTC. As protein: CATRTGSIYEQYF.

In the case of this clonotype: The junction departs from the called germline gene at one end, perhaps through a read error. The genes are TRBV29-1 and TRBJ2-7; no definite D call. This CDR3 is 12 amino acids long. CDR1 and CDR2 (germline): SQVTM, ANQGSEA. This CDR3 is CSVKEPSYEQYF. For the CDR3, the DNA is TGCAGCGTTAAAGAGCCCTCCTACGAGCAGTACTTC.

This rearrangement joins TRBV6-5 to TRBJ2-1; the match to TRBD2 covers 7 bases. V trimming: 0 bases; J trimming: 9 bases; junction bases outside the gene matches: 8. Germline CDR1 reads MNHEY; CDR2 reads SVGAGI. The CDR3 has 15 amino acids. The CDR3 DNA follows: TGTGCCAGCAGTTACTCGGGGGAGGGCCGCGGTGAGCAGTTCTTC. Its translation: CASSYSGEGRGEQFF.

V and J are TRBV15 and TRBJ1-6; weak D call: TRBD1 (6 bases). The germline gives CDR1 LNHNV, CDR2 YYDKDF (reference sequence). V gave up 0 bases and J gave up 5 bases, with 11 bases separating them. The CDR3 consists of 16 residues. This chain's CDR3 is CATSRDRGLDNSPLHF. In DNA, the CDR3 is TGTGCCACCAGCAGAGACAGGGGACTCGATAATTCACCCCTCCACTTT.

V gene TRBV6-2 or TRBV6-3 combines with J gene TRBJ2-7; D tentatively reads TRBD1 or TRBD2 (6 bases each). CDR1 and CDR2 from the germline V gene are MNHEY and SVGEGT. This CDR3 has 14 residues. The V end lost 2 bases, the J end lost 4 bases, and 12 bases lay between the germline ends. The CDR3 protein is CASSYDVGGYEQYF. The CDR3 coding sequence is TGTGCCAGCAGTTACGATGTAGGGGGGTACGAGCAGTACTTC.

Only a few counts were recorded for this clonotype. This chain connects TRBV19 to TRBJ2-1, with 7 bases identical to TRBD2. V was clipped by 7 bases and J by 4 bases; unmatched bases: 7. This CDR3 has 14 residues. CDR1 is LNHDA and CDR2 is SQIVND in the germline V gene (reference sequence). The CDR3 nucleotides read TGTGCCAGTAAGTCCAGCGGGGATTACAATGAGCAGTTCTTC. Translating gives CASKSSGDYNEQFF. The whole variable domain, remainder taken from reference TRBV19 and TRBJ2-1, is DGGITQSPKYLFRKEGQNVTLSCEQNLNHDAMYWYRQDPGQGLRLIYYSQIVNDFQKGDIAEGYSVSREKKESFPLTVTSAQKNPTAFYLCASKSSGDYNEQFFGPGTRLTVL.

The table lists this clonotype with a count of one. The rearrangement links TRBV21-1 to TRBJ2-6; the table calls TRBD1, which could not be checked here. TRBV21-1 is a pseudogene locus. The CDR3 spans 20 residues. CDR3 sequence (DNA): TGTGCCAGCAGCAAGGTTGGTTTGAGGGACAGCCCTTATGGGGCCAACGTCCTGACTTTC. It is translated as CASSKVGLRDSPYGANVLTF.

This sequence joins TRBV4-2 and TRBJ2-7; 7 bases fit TRBD1. CDR1 is LGHNA, CDR2 YNFKEQ, per germline. The J segment lost 0 bases and the V segment lost 3 bases, leaving 8 bases of the junction unmatched. The CDR3 contains 16 residues. CDR3 sequence reads: CASSQVGTDYSYEQYF. The DNA for the CDR3 is TGTGCCAGCAGCCAGGTTGGGACAGACTACTCCTACGAGCAGTACTTC.

This chain links TRBV5-1 with TRBJ2-2; D is unclear. Germline CDR1 SGHRS, CDR2 YFSETQ. V lost 0 bases to trimming and J lost 7 bases, with 7 bases between them. This CDR3 contains 13 residues. CDR3 in DNA: TGCGCCAGCAGCTTGGGAGTAGTCGGGGAGCTGTTTTTT. It encodes CASSLGVVGELFF. Complete variable domain (other parts from reference TRBV5-1 and TRBJ2-2): KAGVTQTPRYLIKTRGQQVTLSCSPISGHRSVSWYQQTPGQGLQFLFEYFSETQRNKGNFPGRFSGRQFSNSRSEMNVSTLELGDSALYLCASSLGVVGELFFGEGSRLTVL.

The chain uses TRBV30 and TRBJ2-7; D might be TRBD1 (6 bases). Germline V gene lookup returns CDR1 GTSNPN and CDR2 SVGIG (reference sequence). This CDR3 spans 11 amino acids. V dropped 8 bases and J dropped 1 base, with 9 bases sitting between them. CDR3 protein: CAGTQSYEQYF. The CDR3 coding sequence is TGTGCCGGGACACAATCCTACGAGCAGTACTTC.

The V and J genes are TRBV5-1 and TRBJ1-5, with 7 bases fitting TRBD1. CDR3 length: 14 amino acids. V dropped 1 base and J dropped 4; count of bases not matched to a gene: 2. The germline CDR1 and CDR2 sequences are SGHRS and YFSETQ. The CDR3 bases are TGCGCCAGCAGCTTGTCGGGACAGAATCAGCCCCAGCATTTT. Translating it yields CASSLSGQNQPQHF.

Comments on this clonotype: An end of the junction differs from the germline gene, which may be a read error. The J gene is TRBJ2-2, the V gene TRBV29-1; D unclear. This CDR3 spans 12 amino acids. CDR1 SQVTM and CDR2 ANQGSEA come from the germline V gene. The CDR3 is CSAEWVTGELFF. CDR3 nucleotides: TGCAGCGCTGAATGGGTTACCGGGGAGCTGTTTTTT.

The rearrangement links TRBV29-1 to TRBJ1-1; D remains unclear. CDR3 size: 12 residues. CDR1 is SQVTM, CDR2 ANQGSEA, per germline. The ends were cut back, 5 bases at V and 0 bases at J, with 7 bases in the middle. CDR3 sequence (DNA): TGCAGCGTTACCGCCTTGAACACTGAAGCTTTCTTT. Protein: CSVTALNTEAFF.

Note on this clonotype: One end of the junction does not line up with germline, which may come from a read error. This rearrangement joins TRBV6-5 to TRBJ1-1; D unclear. Germline-derived CDR1 and CDR2 are MNHEY and SVGAGI. CDR3 length: 13 residues. CDR3 nucleotide sequence: TGCGCCAGCAGTTACGGGTGGGACACTGAAGCTTTCTTT. Protein product: CASSYGWDTEAFF.

This clonotype was counted only a few times. This CDR3 reads CATSRDLGDEAFF. The CDR3, as DNA: TGTGCCACCAGCAGAGATCTCGGGGATGAAGCTTTCTTT. This chain links TRBV15 with TRBJ1-1; no clear D gene. Germline CDR1 and CDR2: LNHNV and YYDKDF (reference sequence). Trimming shortened V by 0 bases and J by 7 bases, and 9 bases separated the two germline ends. The CDR3 runs 13 residues.